This T cell receptor beta chain originates from a study of blood T cells in healthy people across ages. The CDR3 loop spans 14 amino acids. Germline CDR1 SGDLS, CDR2 YYNGEE. V lost 3 bases to trimming and J lost 7 bases, with 15 bases between them. Regarding the study as a whole: Per million T cells, the diversity of TCR beta decreased roughly linearly as age advanced. Across samples, TCR beta diversity tracked strongly with naive T cell percentage.

This clonotype was detected only a few times. Its antigen is currently unknown. A J-beta primer mix and a sample-barcoded 5' primer were used in a second PCR of roughly 7 to 12 cycles. TCRdb re-called the 5' RACE reads with MiXCR, one entry per CDR3 protein. The sample contains 1 million to 1.2 million distinct CDR3 sequences, roughly two fifths of which appear only once. The study recruited healthy Caucasian donors from Russia who were aged about 6 to 95. Total RNA, at least 5.5 micrograms per sample, was extracted from PBMCs. Sequenced: blood. The TCR originated in a man aged 18-30 years in good health. The chain is built from TRBV9 and TRBJ2-3; tentatively, D is TRBD1 (5 bases). The CDR3 spells CASSEEGRVNTQYF. CDR3 in DNA: TGTGCCAGCAGCGAGGAAGGCAGGGTGAATACGCAGTATTTT.